The 22 T cell receptor beta chains presented below share a single source sample, sequenced in a study of PD-1 blockade in classical Hodgkin lymphoma. There was relapse after autologous stem cell transplantation in every patient, and there was variation in brentuximab vedotin exposure. Assay: immunoSEQ multiplex PCR; the TCRdb copy retains only in-frame clones and omits some. The data show tens of thousands of clones, under 70% seen once. Sequencing was performed on peripheral blood mononuclear cells (PBMCs), taken at baseline. The origin of the receptors is a human donor with classical Hodgkin lymphoma.

This clone has more than one count but fewer than ten. Mismatch with germline at one junction end may stem from a read error. This chain uses TRBV5-6 with TRBJ2-1, with 9 bases fitting TRBD1. Germline values: CDR1 SGHDT, CDR2 YYEEEE. This CDR3 has 15 residues. The CDR3: CASRLGQGSYNEQFF. DNA for the CDR3: TGTGCCAGCAGGTTGGGACAGGGTTCCTACAATGAGCAGTTCTTC.

This clone has just one count. The CDR3 spells CASSLRGGNYGYTF. The CDR3 nucleotides read TGTGCCAGCAGTTTACGGGGGGGCAACTATGGCTACACCTTC. The rearrangement links TRBV28 to TRBJ1-2, with D perhaps matching TRBD1 (6 bases). The length of the CDR3 is 14 residues. Trimming pared 2 bases from V and 2 bases from J, leaving 9 bases between. Germline V gives CDR1 MDHEN, CDR2 SYDVKM.

CDR3 amino acids: CASSRGLACYEQYF. As DNA, the CDR3 is TGTGCCAGCAGCAGGGGTCTAGCTTGCTACGAGCAGTACTTC. The chain is built from TRBV21-1 and TRBJ2-7; the table names TRBD2, a call not compared with the DNA. TRBV21-1 is tagged as a pseudogene. CDR3 length: 14 amino acids.

This chain uses TRBV5-6 with TRBJ2-7; D gene ambiguous. Germline V gene lookup returns CDR1 SGHDT and CDR2 YYEEEE. V lost 4 bases, J lost 3 bases, and 20 bases lay in between. The CDR3 extends over 16 amino acids. CDR3 sequence reads: CASSPTLGGRLYEQYF. DNA for the CDR3: TGTGCCAGCAGCCCCACGCTCGGCGGACGCCTCTACGAGCAGTACTTC.

As for this clone: A junction boundary mismatches the germline segment, possibly from a read error. The V call is TRBV6-5, the J call TRBJ2-7; D assignment may be TRBD1 or TRBD2 (5 bases each). The CDR3 covers 14 residues. Germline V gene lookup returns CDR1 MNHEY and CDR2 SVGAGI. CDR3 DNA: TGTGCCACCAGTGAGGCCGGGACGATCTACGAGCAGTACTTC. Protein product: CATSEAGTIYEQYF.

The genes are TRBV27 and TRBJ2-1, with TRBD1 matching over 11 bases. V gave up 9 bases and J gave up 4 bases; unmatched junction bases: 5. Per germline, CDR1 MNHEY and CDR2 SMNVEV (reference sequence). The CDR3 runs 14 residues. The CDR3 region is CASSRDRGYNEQFF. The CDR3 DNA reads TGTGCCAGTTCCCGGGACAGGGGGTACAATGAGCAGTTCTTC.

The chain has TRBV23-1 and TRBJ2-7; tentatively, D is TRBD1 (5 bases). TRBV23-1 is an ORF, with its function uncertain. The germline V and J ends were trimmed by 3 bases and 6 bases, with 18 bases remaining between them. The CDR3 contains 15 residues. CDR3 in amino acids: CASSHAGSQGGEQYF. CDR3 nucleotides: TGCGCCAGCAGTCACGCAGGCTCGCAGGGTGGCGAGCAGTACTTC.

CDR3 sequence: CASSYSLTGSQPQHF. The CDR3 DNA is TGTGCCAGCAGTTACTCCCTGACAGGGAGTCAGCCCCAGCATTTT. The gene calls are TRBV6-5 and TRBJ1-5, with 7 bases fitting TRBD1. The CDR3 covers 15 residues. Germline V lookup: CDR1 MNHEY, CDR2 SVGAGI. V lost 0 bases, J lost 6 bases, and 5 bases stayed unmatched.

The V and J genes are TRBV28 and TRBJ1-2; 9 bases are a match to TRBD1. V lost 5 bases to trimming and J lost 6 bases; unmatched junction nucleotides: 13. This CDR3 is built from 16 residues. The germline CDR1 and CDR2 sequences are MDHEN and SYDVKM. The CDR3 loop reads CASSPSTGGVLNGYTF. The CDR3 region has the DNA TGTGCCAGCAGTCCTTCTACAGGGGGCGTATTAAATGGCTACACCTTC.

V gene TRBV7-2 combines with J gene TRBJ2-1; possibly TRBD2 for D (6 bases). V was trimmed by 2 bases and J by 5 bases, leaving 13 bases between them. CDR3 length equals 15 residues. Germline CDR1 SGHTA, CDR2 FQGNSA. The CDR3 spells CASSLKISGNNEQFF. CDR3 DNA: TGTGCCAGCAGCTTAAAGATTAGCGGCAACAATGAGCAGTTCTTC.

This chain connects TRBV27 to TRBJ2-7; D ambiguous. The V and J ends lost 2 bases and 4 bases respectively, with 12 bases between them. CDR3 size: 14 residues. Per germline, CDR1 MNHEY and CDR2 SMNVEV (reference sequence). CDR3 loop: CASSLVGRLYEQYF. CDR3 coding DNA: TGTGCCAGCAGTTTAGTAGGCAGGCTGTACGAGCAGTACTTC.

Comment on this clone: Other DNA sequences in this specimen translate into the identical CDR3. This sequence joins TRBV30 and TRBJ1-6; a weak D match, TRBD1 (5 bases). The CDR3 has 16 residues. The V end lost 0 bases, the J end lost 0 bases, and 9 bases lay between the germline ends. Germline V CDR1 and CDR2: GTSNPN, SVGIG (reference sequence). CDR3 sequence reads: CAWSVQGSSYNSPLHF. The DNA for the CDR3 is TGTGCCTGGAGTGTTCAGGGCAGCTCCTATAATTCACCCCTCCACTTT.

The chain has TRBV28 and TRBJ1-6; 9 nucleotides align to TRBD1. There are 17 residues in the CDR3. The germline CDR1 and CDR2 sequences are MDHEN and SYDVKM. V shed 6 bases, J shed 0 bases, and the junction held 6 bases outside the gene matches. CDR3 in DNA: TGTGCCAGCAGCCCGGGACAGGGTTTCTCCTATAATTCACCCCTCCACTTT. This codes for CASSPGQGFSYNSPLHF.

This clone has only one observation. The V gene is TRBV28, the J gene TRBJ2-7; 11 bases are a match to TRBD2. The junction had 12 bases not matched to a gene; V was cut back by 4 bases and J by 4 bases. Per germline, CDR1 MDHEN and CDR2 SYDVKM. CDR3 length: 17 amino acids. In DNA, the CDR3 is TGTGCCAGCAGTTCCATCCTAGCGGGAGGTTACTTATACGAGCAGTACTTC. Translating it yields CASSSILAGGYLYEQYF.

This clone appeared a single time. The chain combines TRBV7-9 with TRBJ2-3, with 10 bases identical to TRBD2. Looked up from germline, CDR1 is SEHNR and CDR2 is FQNEAQ (reference sequence). This CDR3 is 15 amino acids long. J gave up 3 bases and V 4 bases, and 4 bases lay outside the gene matches. CDR3 in DNA: TGTGCCAGCAGCTATAGCGGGGGGCTTACAGATACGCAGTATTTT. This translates into CASSYSGGLTDTQYF.

The chain carries TRBV6-5 and TRBJ1-5, with D hard to call. Germline V gene data show CDR1 as MNHEY and CDR2 as SVGAGI. V was cut by 6 bases and J by 1 base, with 7 bases left in between. This CDR3 region has 13 residues. The CDR3 protein is CASRLDSNQPQHF. CDR3 bases: TGTGCCAGCAGATTGGACAGCAATCAGCCCCAGCATTTT.

This chain joins TRBV10-3 and TRBJ1-1; 8 bases are shared with TRBD1. This CDR3 has 14 residues. Per germline, CDR1 ENHRY and CDR2 SYGVKD. The trim removed 5 bases at V and 5 bases at J, leaving 7 bases unmatched. CDR3 amino acids: CAISRDRGGTEAFF. The CDR3 DNA follows: TGTGCCATCAGTCGAGACAGGGGTGGGACTGAAGCTTTCTTT.

The V gene is TRBV7-9, the J gene TRBJ1-5; possible D gene TRBD1, 5 bases. Germline CDR1 reads SEHNR; CDR2 reads FQNEAQ (reference sequence). V lost 6 bases and J 4 bases, leaving 13 bases between the germline ends. The CDR3 has 14 residues. CDR3 protein: CASSLGGDNQPQHF. CDR3 in DNA: TGTGCCAGCAGTCTAGGAGGGGATAATCAGCCCCAGCATTTT.

V and J are TRBV4-3 and TRBJ1-4; D is undetermined. V was shortened by 1 base and J by 4 bases, with 10 bases between the two germline ends. The CDR3 has 15 amino acids. Germline CDR1 LGHNA, CDR2 YSLEER. DNA for the CDR3: TGCGCCAGCAGCCAAGGTCAGACCTTTAATGAAAAACTGTTTTTT. It codes for CASSQGQTFNEKLFF.

This clone was seen only once. This rearrangement joins TRBV6-5 to TRBJ2-1; the D gene is possibly TRBD2 (5 bases). Germline CDR1 MNHEY, CDR2 SVGAGI. The CDR3 spans 12 residues. V was cut by 7 bases and J by 4 bases, with 8 bases left in between. Written as DNA, the CDR3 is TGTGCCAGCATCGGGGATTACAATGAGCAGTTCTTC. Its translation is CASIGDYNEQFF.

This chain uses TRBV7-2 with TRBJ2-7, with unresolved D. The germline CDR1 and CDR2 sequences are SGHTA and FQGNSA. Trimming removed 4 bases at V and 0 bases at J, with 4 bases between. This CDR3 comprises 12 residues. DNA for the CDR3: TGTGCCAGCAGCTCTAGCTCCTACGAGCAGTACTTC. Protein: CASSSSSYEQYF. The complete variable domain, with remaining parts taken from reference TRBV7-2 and TRBJ2-7, reads GAGVSQSPSNKVTEKGKDVELRCDPISGHTALYWYRQSLGQGLEFLIYFQGNSAPDKSGLPSDRFSAERTGGSVSTLTIQRTQQEDSAVYLCASSSSSYEQYFGPGTRLTVT.

The chain is built from TRBV29-1 and TRBJ1-1; 7 positions agree with TRBD1. Germline lookup yields CDR1 SQVTM and CDR2 ANQGSEA. This CDR3 contains 13 residues. The trim removed 7 bases at V and 3 bases at J, leaving 8 bases unmatched. The CDR3 reads CSAHQGGDTEAFF. The CDR3 coding sequence is TGCAGCGCCCATCAGGGGGGGGACACTGAAGCTTTCTTT.